The subject of this entry is one T cell receptor (beta chain). These data belong to a study of blood T cell repertoires in COVID-19. Study-level background: Specimens from acute and convalescent COVID-19 originated in the United States, Italy and Spain. T cells, B-cell-depleted T cells, or PBMCs supplied cDNA or gDNA.

Authors' processing steps: Using reference gene primer amplification, nucleated cell counts were estimated. The repertoire was sequenced with immunoSEQ multiplex PCR; TCRdb's copy has only in-frame clones and lacks some. V and J calls and clone size are copied from that table; D and trimming were computed from the DNA. The profile shows fewer than 130,000 clones, roughly 76% of them singletons. The source is a woman aged 55-70 years with acute or convalescent COVID-19. The sample comprised peripheral blood.

This CDR3 is CASSYGSGSSGNTIYF. CDR3 coding DNA: TGTGCCAGCAGTTACGGCAGCGGGAGCTCTGGAAACACCATATATTTT. This chain connects TRBV6-5 to TRBJ1-3; D remains unclear. This CDR3 is 16 amino acids long. Germline values: CDR1 MNHEY, CDR2 SVGAGI. V lost 2 bases, J lost 0 bases, and 11 bases lay in between.